The present entry profiles one T cell receptor (beta chain) with its context. Its antigen is unknown. These data originate in a study of a mutant IDH1 vaccine in newly diagnosed glioma. Study summary: Commencement of vaccination occurred 4-6 weeks following radiotherapy alone, or concurrently with temozolomide cycles. Treated patients, averaging around 40 years, were 62.5% male and about 38% female.

Points from the study as a whole: Among top peripheral T cell clonotypes, changes seemed unrelated to pseudoprogression.

The table came from immunoSEQ multiplex PCR; TCRdb's copy has only in-frame clones and leaves some out. The repertoire holds 50,000 to 60,000 clones, with roughly 91% as singletons. Time point described: week 11, during vaccination. Each vaccine dose was 300 ug of mutant IDH1 20-mer peptide, with topical imiquimod. CDR3 size: 15 residues. CDR1 and CDR2 from the germline V gene are MDHEN and SYDVKM. Trimming took off 5 bases at V and 0 bases at J, with 13 bases between the two ends. The sample in question was PBMCs, obtained from a glioma patient whose treatment included an IDH1 peptide vaccine. This receptor was taken from a middle-aged man with glioma. The genes are TRBV28 and TRBJ1-1; possibly TRBD1 for D (6 bases). The CDR3 is CASSNRAVMNTEAFF. The CDR3 DNA reads TGTGCCAGCAGTAACAGGGCCGTCATGAACACTGAAGCTTTCTTT.